The rows below give T cell receptor beta chains drawn from one sample of a study of T cell clones after liver transplantation. Using immunoSEQ multiplex PCR, the repertoire was profiled, and TCRdb retains in-frame clones only, with some absent. The sample lists tens of thousands of clones; around 90% were seen once. This specimen was CD4+ T cells from blood, taken before liver transplant. The source is a human donor who received a liver transplant. Each CDR3 is given with its conserved first and last residue. Each record gives: clone size, D gene, V gene, J gene, CDR3 protein, CDR3 DNA. A D gene is named only where the DNA matches it firmly. Some rows have no size entry. The others give once, few or many, or a class for an expanded clone.

size: NA
D: NA
V: TRBV7-8
J: TRBJ1-4
CDR3: CASSLVGNEKLFF
DNA: TGTGCCAGCAGCTTAGTGGGTAATGAAAAACTGTTTTTT

size: NA
D: NA
V: TRBV9
J: TRBJ2-1
CDR3: CASSVVGTHEQFF
DNA: TGTGCCAGCAGCGTAGTAGGGACCCATGAGCAGTTCTTC

size: NA
D: NA
V: TRBV13
J: TRBJ2-3
CDR3: CASSSYPTGMADTQYF
DNA: TGTGCCAGCAGCTCCTACCCTACGGGGATGGCAGATACGCAGTATTTT

size: once
D: NA
V: TRBV15
J: TRBJ2-5
CDR3: CATSRPGIGETQYF
DNA: TGTGCCACCAGCAGACCCGGGATTGGAGAGACCCAGTACTTC

size: NA
D: NA
V: TRBV19
J: TRBJ1-5
CDR3: CASSIGRDYNQPQHF
DNA: TGTGCCAGTAGTATTGGGAGGGATTATAATCAGCCCCAGCATTTT

size: NA
D: TRBD1
V: TRBV2
J: TRBJ1-5
CDR3: CASSIRTGRGYSNQPQHF
DNA: TGTGCCAGCAGTATACGGACAGGGAGGGGATATAGCAATCAGCCCCAGCATTTT

size: NA
D: NA
V: TRBV6-1
J: TRBJ2-3
CDR3: CASTQGGSTDTQYF
DNA: TGTGCCAGCACGCAGGGTGGGTCGACAGATACGCAGTATTTT

size: NA
D: NA
V: TRBV7-6
J: TRBJ2-2
CDR3: CASSLEGKLTGELFF
DNA: TGTGCCAGCAGCTTAGAAGGGAAGTTGACCGGGGAGCTGTTTTTT

size: NA
D: NA
V: TRBV9
J: TRBJ2-1
CDR3: CASSVVGELRQFF
DNA: TGTGCCAGCAGCGTAGTAGGGGAACTACGGCAGTTCTTC

size: NA
D: NA
V: TRBV5-4
J: TRBJ2-5
CDR3: CASSPQGGRETQYF
DNA: TGTGCCAGCAGCCCCCAGGGGGGGAGGGAGACCCAGTACTTC

size: NA
D: NA
V: TRBV7-7
J: TRBJ1-3
CDR3: CASSSQPGTGNTIYF
DNA: TGTGCCAGCAGCAGTCAGCCAGGGACTGGAAACACCATATATTTT

size: NA
D: NA
V: TRBV2
J: TRBJ2-1
CDR3: CASRQYNEQFF
DNA: TGTGCCAGCCGACAGTACAATGAGCAGTTCTTC

size: NA
D: TRBD1
V: TRBV23-1
J: TRBJ1-1
CDR3: CASRRFDRDAEAFF
DNA: TGCGCCAGCAGGAGATTTGACAGGGACGCTGAAGCTTTCTTT

size: NA
D: TRBD2
V: TRBV6-1
J: TRBJ2-7
CDR3: CASSEASGGLEEQYF
DNA: TGTGCCAGCAGTGAAGCCAGCGGGGGGCTGGAGGAGCAGTACTTC

size: NA
D: TRBD2
V: TRBV11-2
J: TRBJ2-1
CDR3: CASSHSSGANEQFF
DNA: TGTGCCAGCAGCCACTCTAGCGGGGCCAATGAGCAGTTCTTC

size: NA
D: TRBD2
V: TRBV7-2
J: TRBJ2-3
CDR3: CASSLTTAGTSRTDTQYF
DNA: TGTGCCAGCAGCTTGACCACCGCTGGGACTAGTCGGACAGATACGCAGTATTTT

size: NA
D: NA
V: TRBV7-9
J: TRBJ2-3
CDR3: CASSLAGLATDTQYF
DNA: TGTGCCAGCAGCTTAGCGGGGCTCGCCACAGATACGCAGTATTTT

size: NA
D: TRBD1
V: TRBV5-1
J: TRBJ1-4
CDR3: CASSPWTGTATNEKLFF
DNA: TGCGCCAGCAGCCCTTGGACAGGGACAGCTACTAATGAAAAACTGTTTTTT

size: few
D: TRBD2
V: TRBV14
J: TRBJ2-2
CDR3: CASSPLAGAGTGELFF
DNA: TGTGCCAGCAGCCCCTTAGCGGGAGCGGGCACCGGGGAGCTGTTTTTT

size: NA
D: NA
V: TRBV29-1
J: TRBJ1-6
CDR3: CSAADRLNSPLHF
DNA: TGCAGCGCAGCCGACAGGCTTAATTCACCCCTCCACTTT

size: NA
D: NA
V: TRBV15
J: TRBJ2-7
CDR3: CATSRGIYEQYF
DNA: TGTGCCACCAGCCGAGGGATTTACGAGCAGTACTTC

size: NA
D: TRBD2
V: TRBV5-1
J: TRBJ2-7
CDR3: CASSLGSGRNGEQYF
DNA: TGCGCCAGCAGCTTGGGAAGCGGGAGGAACGGCGAGCAGTACTTC

size: once
D: NA
V: TRBV11-2
J: TRBJ2-7
CDR3: CASSMRLRESYEQYF
DNA: TGTGCCAGCAGCATGCGACTAAGGGAGTCCTACGAGCAGTACTTC

size: NA
D: TRBD2
V: TRBV19
J: TRBJ2-3
CDR3: CASRALAEATDTQYF
DNA: TGTGCCAGTAGAGCCCTAGCGGAGGCCACAGATACGCAGTATTTT

size: NA
D: TRBD2
V: TRBV5-5
J: TRBJ2-1
CDR3: CASSSGSSGRPRTYNEQFF
DNA: TGTGCCAGCAGCTCCGGGAGTAGCGGGAGGCCCCGGACCTACAATGAGCAGTTCTTC

size: NA
D: TRBD1
V: TRBV7-9
J: TRBJ2-7
CDR3: CASSLKGQGRNEQYF
DNA: TGTGCCAGCAGCTTAAAGGGACAGGGGAGAAACGAGCAGTACTTC

size: NA
D: TRBD1
V: TRBV7-3
J: TRBJ2-1
CDR3: CASSLNRDRGFNEQFF
DNA: TGTGCCAGCAGCTTGAACCGGGACAGGGGCTTTAATGAGCAGTTCTTC